These 8 T cell receptor beta chains were sequenced from one sample in a study of blood T cell repertoires in COVID-19. The data were produced by immunoSEQ multiplex PCR, yet TCRdb's version contains in-frame clones alone and is incomplete. Among 150,000 to 200,000 clones listed, around 85% were seen once. The sample consisted of peripheral blood. These receptors were collected from a human donor with acute or convalescent COVID-19. The donor label of this sample is uncertain.

The chain joins TRBV7-6 to TRBJ2-1, with D hard to call. Trimming cost V 1 base and J 0 bases, with 7 bases left between them. The CDR3 length is 15 residues. Germline lookup yields CDR1 SGHVS and CDR2 FNYEAQ. The CDR3 sequence: CASSLEASSYNEQFF. The CDR3 DNA follows: TGTGCCAGCAGCTTAGAAGCGAGCTCCTACAATGAGCAGTTCTTC.

The J gene is TRBJ1-1, the V gene TRBV5-4; weak D call: TRBD1 (6 bases). The CDR3 runs 14 residues. Looked up from germline, CDR1 is SGHNT and CDR2 is YYREEE (reference sequence). V lost 6 bases and J 6 bases, leaving 18 bases between the germline ends. CDR3 in DNA: TGTGCCAGCAAGCGGGGGGGCGCGTCTTCTGAAGCTTTCTTT. Its protein product is CASKRGGASSEAFF.

This sequence joins TRBV6-5 and TRBJ1-6; TRBD1 aligns across 9 bases. Germline V gene data show CDR1 as MNHEY and CDR2 as SVGAGI. V trimming: 8 bases; J trimming: 9 bases; junction bases outside the gene matches: 8. This CDR3 is built from 14 residues. The CDR3 bases are TGTGCCAGCGGACACAGGGGGCCGGGTTCACCCCTCCACTTT. This codes for CASGHRGPGSPLHF.

J is TRBJ2-7 and V is TRBV7-9; a weak D match, TRBD1 (6 bases). The length of the CDR3 is 13 residues. The germline V gene encodes CDR1 SEHNR and CDR2 FQNEAQ (reference sequence). Trimming took 4 bases from V and 4 from J, leaving 11 bases between them. Written as DNA, the CDR3 is TGTGCCAGCAGCTCGCAGGGGCCTTACGAGCAGTACTTC. Its translation is CASSSQGPYEQYF.

The V call is TRBV5-8, the J call TRBJ2-5; 8 bases match TRBD1. Germline CDR1 is SGHTS and CDR2 is YDEGEE. CDR3 length: 15 amino acids. With V trimmed by 1 base and J by 2 bases, 4 bases remained unmatched. The CDR3 DNA reads as TGTGCCAGCAGCTTGACAGGGGGAATACAAGAGACCCAGTACTTC. It encodes CASSLTGGIQETQYF.

The chain couples TRBV5-4 to TRBJ2-7; D uncertain. Trimming took off 4 bases at V and 0 bases at J, with 11 bases between the two ends. The CDR3 consists of 14 residues. CDR1 SGHNT and CDR2 YYREEE come from the germline V gene (reference sequence). CDR3 sequence: CASSPTGSSYEQYF. In DNA form, the CDR3 reads TGTGCCAGCAGCCCGACTGGTAGCTCCTACGAGCAGTACTTC.

The chain is built from TRBV7-9 and TRBJ1-4, with 8 bases matching TRBD1. The CDR3 is 13 amino acids. V dropped 10 bases and J dropped 8; count of bases not matched to a gene: 9. In germline, CDR1 is SEHNR, CDR2 FQNEAQ (reference sequence). CDR3 protein: CATPTGTGEKLFF. DNA for the CDR3: TGTGCCACTCCGACCGGGACAGGAGAAAAACTGTTTTTT.

The V and J genes are TRBV7-9 and TRBJ2-1; a weak D match, TRBD2 (5 bases). Trimming took 5 bases from V and 5 from J, leaving 7 bases between them. This CDR3 has 12 residues. Germline CDR1 reads SEHNR; CDR2 reads FQNEAQ (reference sequence). The CDR3 region is CASSRDNNEQFF. The CDR3, as DNA: TGTGCCAGCAGCCGGGATAACAATGAGCAGTTCTTC.